This entry lists 4 T cell receptor beta chains sequenced from one sample in a study of T-cell reconstitution after alpha-beta-depleted transplantation in children. Unique molecular identifiers were incorporated when the TCRbeta library was constructed. Using its own MiXCR run on the PCR reads, TCRdb lists one record per CDR3 protein. The sample records hundreds of thousands of distinct CDR3 sequences, over 9% being singletons. Specimen: PBMCs, collected before TCRalphabeta/CD19-depleted stem cell transplant. The receptors derive from a boy in the first two years of life with acute myeloid leukemia, due to receive a stem cell transplant.

This clonotype was seen ten or more times. The rearrangement uses TRBV12-3 or TRBV12-4 and TRBJ2-7, with a weak D call TRBD1 (5 bases). V was clipped by 2 bases and J by 4 bases, with 12 bases between them. CDR3 length: 14 residues. CDR3 amino acids: CASSLTLRGYEQYF. The CDR3 DNA reads TGTGCCAGCAGTTTAACTCTAAGGGGATACGAGCAGTACTTC.

This clonotype was observed at least ten times. The rearrangement links TRBV12-3 or TRBV12-4 to TRBJ2-1; 11 bases fit TRBD1. The V segment lost 7 bases and the J segment 1 base; nucleotides outside the gene matches: 6. This CDR3 is 16 amino acids long. The DNA of the CDR3 is TGTGCCAGCAACAACCGGGACAGGGGGTCCTACAATGAGCAGTTCTTC. Residues: CASNNRDRGSYNEQFF.

A remark on this clonotype: Germline and junction disagree at one end, which may indicate a read error. The CDR3 loop is CASCFSSGGRFFSTDTQYF. The CDR3 DNA follows: TGTGCCAGCTGTTTCTCGTCAGGGGGCCGCTTTTTTAGCACAGATACGCAGTATTTT. This rearrangement joins TRBV12-3 or TRBV12-4 to TRBJ2-3, with 8 positions matching TRBD1. The CDR3 length is 19 residues.

This clonotype came up a few times. The chain couples TRBV4-2 to TRBJ2-7; 7 bases map to TRBD1. Germline lookup yields CDR1 LGHNA and CDR2 YNFKEQ. This CDR3 comprises 15 residues. With V trimmed by 3 bases and J by 7 bases, 12 bases remained unmatched. The CDR3 coding sequence is TGTGCCAGCAGCCAGTACAGGGGCGGACTTGGTGAGCAGTACTTC. Its protein is CASSQYRGGLGEQYF.